The rows below give T cell receptor beta chains drawn from one sample of a study of blood T cell repertoires in COVID-19. Using immunoSEQ multiplex PCR, the repertoire was profiled, and TCRdb retains in-frame clones only, with some absent. The data contain some 62,000 clones, 86% of them singletons. Specimen: peripheral blood. The receptors come from a woman over 75 with acute or convalescent COVID-19. The CDR3 runs from the conserved cysteine through the conserved F or W. Fields, in order: J gene, D gene, CDR3 length, V gene, clone size, CDR3 protein, CDR3 DNA. A D gene is named only where the DNA matches it firmly. Size is omitted from some rows. Given values are once, few, many or a class for expanded clones.

j_call: TRBJ2-3
d_call: TRBD2
cdr3_length: 17
v_call: TRBV19
clone_size: -
cdr3_aa: CASSIVASGAEKDTQYF
cdr3_nt: TGTGCCAGTAGTATAGTGGCTAGCGGGGCTGAAAAGGATACGCAGTATTTT

j_call: TRBJ2-6
d_call: -
cdr3_length: 18
v_call: TRBV5-1
clone_size: -
cdr3_aa: CASSTQPGGGSGANVLTF
cdr3_nt: TGCGCCAGCAGCACGCAACCGGGCGGAGGTTCTGGGGCCAACGTCCTGACTTTC

j_call: TRBJ2-5
d_call: -
cdr3_length: 14
v_call: TRBV11-2
clone_size: -
cdr3_aa: CASSLDLTRETQYF
cdr3_nt: TGTGCCAGCAGCTTGGACTTGACCCGGGAGACCCAGTACTTC

j_call: TRBJ1-2
d_call: TRBD1
cdr3_length: 12
v_call: TRBV12-3/TRBV12-4
clone_size: few
cdr3_aa: CASSFGTVDYTF
cdr3_nt: TGTGCCAGCAGTTTCGGGACAGTAGACTACACCTTC

j_call: TRBJ1-4
d_call: -
cdr3_length: 15
v_call: TRBV6-5
clone_size: -
cdr3_aa: CASSGAGRVGEKLFF
cdr3_nt: TGTGCCAGCAGCGGAGCAGGGAGGGTTGGCGAAAAACTGTTTTTT

j_call: TRBJ2-7
d_call: -
cdr3_length: 14
v_call: TRBV28
clone_size: -
cdr3_aa: CASSVEAQSYEQYF
cdr3_nt: TGTGCCAGCAGTGTGGAGGCCCAATCCTACGAGCAGTACTTC

j_call: TRBJ2-3
d_call: -
cdr3_length: 13
v_call: TRBV9
clone_size: -
cdr3_aa: CASSVTSTDTQYF
cdr3_nt: TGTGCCAGCAGCGTTACTAGCACAGATACGCAGTATTTT

j_call: TRBJ1-1
d_call: TRBD1
cdr3_length: 16
v_call: TRBV3-1/TRBV3-2
clone_size: once
cdr3_aa: CASSPGQGRGNTEAFF
cdr3_nt: TGTGCCAGCAGCCCCGGACAGGGAAGAGGGAACACTGAAGCTTTCTTT

j_call: TRBJ1-2
d_call: -
cdr3_length: 14
v_call: TRBV6-6
clone_size: -
cdr3_aa: CASSYSSGLGGYTF
cdr3_nt: TGTGCCAGCAGTTACTCGTCGGGTCTCGGTGGCTACACCTTC

j_call: TRBJ2-7
d_call: TRBD1
cdr3_length: 14
v_call: TRBV5-1
clone_size: -
cdr3_aa: CASSAGQGRHEQYF
cdr3_nt: TGCGCCAGCAGCGCGGGACAGGGTCGGCACGAGCAGTACTTC

j_call: TRBJ2-7
d_call: TRBD1
cdr3_length: 14
v_call: TRBV6-5
clone_size: -
cdr3_aa: CATLLGTGVYEQYF
cdr3_nt: TGTGCCACCTTGCTCGGGACAGGGGTATACGAGCAGTACTTC

j_call: TRBJ2-3
d_call: -
cdr3_length: 13
v_call: TRBV12-3/TRBV12-4
clone_size: -
cdr3_aa: CASSSRASASAYF
cdr3_nt: TGTGCCAGCAGTTCCCGAGCTAGCGCCTCAGCGTATTTT

j_call: TRBJ2-7
d_call: -
cdr3_length: 15
v_call: TRBV5-4
clone_size: few
cdr3_aa: CASSLGTSSSYEQYF
cdr3_nt: TGTGCCAGCAGCTTAGGGACTTCTAGCTCCTACGAGCAGTACTTC

j_call: TRBJ2-3
d_call: -
cdr3_length: 16
v_call: TRBV4-1
clone_size: -
cdr3_aa: CASSALGGGLSDTQYF
cdr3_nt: TGCGCCAGCAGCGCTCTTGGGGGGGGGCTCTCAGATACGCAGTATTTT

j_call: TRBJ1-5
d_call: -
cdr3_length: 19
v_call: TRBV7-2
clone_size: -
cdr3_aa: CASSLVALGTLNSNQPQHF
cdr3_nt: TGTGCCAGCAGCTTAGTCGCCCTGGGGACTCTCAATAGCAATCAGCCCCAGCATTTT

j_call: TRBJ2-3
d_call: -
cdr3_length: 14
v_call: TRBV9
clone_size: -
cdr3_aa: CASSVGRPTDTQYF
cdr3_nt: TGTGCCAGCAGCGTTGGCCGCCCGACAGATACGCAGTATTTT

j_call: TRBJ1-5
d_call: TRBD1
cdr3_length: 16
v_call: TRBV18
clone_size: -
cdr3_aa: CASSRGQGALNQPQHF
cdr3_nt: TGTGCCAGCTCTCGTGGACAGGGGGCCCTCAATCAGCCCCAGCATTTT

j_call: TRBJ2-1
d_call: -
cdr3_length: 14
v_call: TRBV11-3
clone_size: few
cdr3_aa: CASSSGGPHNEQFF
cdr3_nt: TGTGCCAGCAGCTCTGGGGGCCCCCACAATGAGCAGTTCTTC

j_call: TRBJ2-5
d_call: -
cdr3_length: 13
v_call: TRBV15
clone_size: -
cdr3_aa: CATRGLDEETQYF
cdr3_nt: TGTGCCACCAGGGGGCTTGACGAAGAGACCCAGTACTTC

j_call: TRBJ2-2
d_call: -
cdr3_length: 13
v_call: TRBV7-9
clone_size: -
cdr3_aa: CASSLLNTGELFF
cdr3_nt: TGTGCCAGCAGCTTACTGAACACCGGGGAGCTGTTTTTT

j_call: TRBJ1-2
d_call: -
cdr3_length: 13
v_call: TRBV9
clone_size: -
cdr3_aa: CASSVSGNYGYTF
cdr3_nt: TGTGCCAGCAGCGTATCGGGGAACTATGGCTACACCTTC

j_call: TRBJ1-5
d_call: -
cdr3_length: 13
v_call: TRBV4-3
clone_size: -
cdr3_aa: CASSQDRRQPKHF
cdr3_nt: TGCGCCAGCAGCCAAGATCGGAGACAGCCAAAGCATTTT

j_call: TRBJ1-6
d_call: -
cdr3_length: 14
v_call: TRBV6-6
clone_size: -
cdr3_aa: CASLNRAANSPLHF
cdr3_nt: TGTGCCAGCCTTAACAGGGCCGCTAATTCACCCCTCCACTTT

j_call: TRBJ1-1
d_call: -
cdr3_length: 12
v_call: TRBV2
clone_size: -
cdr3_aa: CASSPSRVMAFF
cdr3_nt: TGTGCCAGCAGTCCAAGCAGGGTCATGGCTTTCTTT

j_call: TRBJ1-1
d_call: -
cdr3_length: 13
v_call: TRBV29-1
clone_size: -
cdr3_aa: CSLKQGGNTEAFF
cdr3_nt: TGCAGCCTCAAACAGGGTGGAAATACTGAAGCTTTCTTT

j_call: TRBJ1-2
d_call: -
cdr3_length: 13
v_call: TRBV4-3
clone_size: -
cdr3_aa: CASSHGPRNGYTF
cdr3_nt: TGCGCCAGCAGCCACGGCCCTAGGAATGGCTACACCTTC

j_call: TRBJ2-7
d_call: -
cdr3_length: 16
v_call: TRBV18
clone_size: few
cdr3_aa: CASSPLQGPNPYEQYF
cdr3_nt: TGTGCCAGCTCACCACTTCAGGGCCCTAACCCCTACGAGCAGTACTTC

j_call: TRBJ2-3
d_call: TRBD2
cdr3_length: 17
v_call: TRBV30
clone_size: -
cdr3_aa: CAWSDSSRGRTWDTQYF
cdr3_nt: TGTGCCTGGAGTGACTCCTCCCGCGGGAGGACATGGGATACGCAGTATTTT

j_call: TRBJ2-5
d_call: -
cdr3_length: 15
v_call: TRBV5-1
clone_size: -
cdr3_aa: CASSLESRFRETQYF
cdr3_nt: TGCGCCAGCAGCTTGGAGTCGAGGTTTAGGGAGACCCAGTACTTC

j_call: TRBJ2-3
d_call: -
cdr3_length: 15
v_call: TRBV7-3
clone_size: -
cdr3_aa: CASSSGLSTSDTQYF
cdr3_nt: TGTGCCAGCAGCTCGGGACTCTCGACGTCAGATACGCAGTATTTT

j_call: TRBJ1-1
d_call: TRBD1
cdr3_length: 15
v_call: TRBV9
clone_size: -
cdr3_aa: CASSVLGQGGGEAFF
cdr3_nt: TGTGCCAGCAGCGTATTGGGACAGGGAGGTGGCGAAGCTTTCTTT

j_call: TRBJ2-1
d_call: TRBD2
cdr3_length: 16
v_call: TRBV7-2
clone_size: -
cdr3_aa: CASSPGGASGAGEQFF
cdr3_nt: TGTGCCAGCAGCCCGGGCGGAGCTAGCGGGGCCGGTGAGCAGTTCTTC

j_call: TRBJ1-1
d_call: -
cdr3_length: 14
v_call: TRBV3-1/TRBV3-2
clone_size: -
cdr3_aa: CASSRKGGGTEAFF
cdr3_nt: TGTGCCAGCAGCCGCAAGGGGGGGGGTACTGAAGCTTTCTTT

j_call: TRBJ2-3
d_call: -
cdr3_length: 14
v_call: TRBV11-3
clone_size: -
cdr3_aa: CASSLRGVGGTQYF
cdr3_nt: TGTGCCAGCAGCTTGAGAGGGGTTGGAGGGACGCAGTATTTT

j_call: TRBJ1-1
d_call: TRBD1
cdr3_length: 17
v_call: TRBV5-1
clone_size: -
cdr3_aa: CASSLEQDRGLNTEAFF
cdr3_nt: TGCGCCAGCAGCTTGGAGCAGGACAGGGGACTGAACACTGAAGCTTTCTTT

j_call: TRBJ1-2
d_call: TRBD1
cdr3_length: 12
v_call: TRBV29-1
clone_size: -
cdr3_aa: CSVTGTAHGYTF
cdr3_nt: TGCAGCGTTACCGGGACAGCTCATGGCTACACCTTC

j_call: TRBJ1-6
d_call: TRBD1
cdr3_length: 14
v_call: TRBV9
clone_size: once
cdr3_aa: CASSLTGNNSPLHF
cdr3_nt: TGTGCCAGCAGCTTGACAGGGAACAATTCACCCCTCCACTTT

j_call: TRBJ1-5
d_call: -
cdr3_length: 15
v_call: TRBV5-5
clone_size: -
cdr3_aa: CASSLVPGLNQPQHF
cdr3_nt: TGTGCCAGCAGCTTGGTGCCAGGACTCAATCAGCCCCAGCATTTT

j_call: TRBJ1-5
d_call: -
cdr3_length: 11
v_call: TRBV30
clone_size: -
cdr3_aa: CAWSERGPQHF
cdr3_nt: TGTGCCTGGAGTGAAAGGGGGCCCCAGCATTTT

j_call: TRBJ2-7
d_call: -
cdr3_length: 12
v_call: TRBV11-2
clone_size: -
cdr3_aa: CASSRQGYEQYF
cdr3_nt: TGTGCCAGCAGCCGCCAGGGGTACGAGCAGTACTTC

j_call: TRBJ1-2
d_call: TRBD1
cdr3_length: 13
v_call: TRBV27
clone_size: few
cdr3_aa: CASSLGTGGGYTF
cdr3_nt: TGTGCCAGCAGTTTAGGAACAGGGGGGGGCTACACCTTC

j_call: TRBJ2-5
d_call: -
cdr3_length: 14
v_call: TRBV11-2
clone_size: -
cdr3_aa: CASSLGASGETQYF
cdr3_nt: TGTGCCAGCAGCTTGGGAGCCTCGGGGGAGACCCAGTACTTC

j_call: TRBJ2-7
d_call: -
cdr3_length: 15
v_call: TRBV6-6
clone_size: -
cdr3_aa: CASSYSQGISYEQYF
cdr3_nt: TGTGCCAGCAGTTACTCGCAGGGTATCTCCTACGAGCAGTACTTC

j_call: TRBJ2-3
d_call: TRBD2
cdr3_length: 16
v_call: TRBV5-1
clone_size: -
cdr3_aa: CASSLVRGSSTDTQYF
cdr3_nt: TGCGCCAGCAGCTTGGTGCGGGGGTCTAGCACAGATACGCAGTATTTT

j_call: TRBJ2-5
d_call: TRBD2
cdr3_length: 15
v_call: TRBV3-1/TRBV3-2
clone_size: -
cdr3_aa: CASEDGLAGGETQYF
cdr3_nt: TGTGCCAGCGAGGATGGACTAGCGGGAGGAGAGACCCAGTACTTC